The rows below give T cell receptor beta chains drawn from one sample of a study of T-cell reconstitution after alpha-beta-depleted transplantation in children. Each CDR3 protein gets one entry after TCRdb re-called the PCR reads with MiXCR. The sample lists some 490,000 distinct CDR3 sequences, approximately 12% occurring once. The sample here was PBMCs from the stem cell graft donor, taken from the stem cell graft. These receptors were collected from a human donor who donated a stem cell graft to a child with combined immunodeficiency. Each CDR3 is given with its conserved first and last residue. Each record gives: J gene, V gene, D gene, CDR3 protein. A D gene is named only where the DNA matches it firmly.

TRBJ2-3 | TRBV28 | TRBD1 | CASSSPRTGDGTDTQYF
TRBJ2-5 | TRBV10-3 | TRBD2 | CAIRPGLAKETQYF
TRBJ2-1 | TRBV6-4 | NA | CASSDSRRDNEQFF
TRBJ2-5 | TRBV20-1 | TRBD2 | CSARLADLSVTQYF
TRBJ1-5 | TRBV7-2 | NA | CASSISGNQPQHF
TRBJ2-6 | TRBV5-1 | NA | CASSFRDSGANVLTF
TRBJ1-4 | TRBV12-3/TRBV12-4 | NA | CASSPQRGLEKLFF
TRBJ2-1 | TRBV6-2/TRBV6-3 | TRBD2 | CASSSPIAGVGANEQFF
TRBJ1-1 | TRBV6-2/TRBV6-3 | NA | CASSAGGWRKTEAFF
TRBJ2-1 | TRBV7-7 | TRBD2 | CASSLGSGGLNEQFF
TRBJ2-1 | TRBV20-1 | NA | CSASGEGNEQFF
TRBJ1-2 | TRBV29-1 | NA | CSVVGVPYWDGYTF
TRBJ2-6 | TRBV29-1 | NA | CSTRDSGSGANVLTF
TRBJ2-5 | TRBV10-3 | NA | CAISESSGTETQYF
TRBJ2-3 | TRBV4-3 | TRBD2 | CASSLRTSGGGRDTQYF
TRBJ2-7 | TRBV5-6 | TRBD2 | CASSLVSGGGYEQYF
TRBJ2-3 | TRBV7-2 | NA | CASSLRAGKGADTQYF
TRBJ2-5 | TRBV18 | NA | CASSPWGTNLIGIQETQYF
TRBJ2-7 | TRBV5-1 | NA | CASSSGDGTYEQYF
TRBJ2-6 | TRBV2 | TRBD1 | CASSWTGPSGANVLTF
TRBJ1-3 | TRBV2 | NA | CASRETVWLTGNTIYF
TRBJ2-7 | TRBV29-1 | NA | CSVEDRGQGHFTYEQYF
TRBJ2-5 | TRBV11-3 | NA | CASNQGPRETQYF
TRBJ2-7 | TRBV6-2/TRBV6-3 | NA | CASSYGGTSSYEQYF
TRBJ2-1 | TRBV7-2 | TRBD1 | CASSLEGQSYNEQFF
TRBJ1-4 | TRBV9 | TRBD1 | CASSEGGFNEKLFF
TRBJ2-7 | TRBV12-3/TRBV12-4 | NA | CASSQPGHQGEQYF
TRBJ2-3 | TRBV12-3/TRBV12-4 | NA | CASSSDGFSSTDTQYF
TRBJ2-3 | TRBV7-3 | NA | CASSSEDSPIDTQYF
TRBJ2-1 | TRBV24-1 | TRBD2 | CATSVGGVDEQFF
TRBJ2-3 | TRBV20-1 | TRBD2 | CSATEGTSGTDTQYF
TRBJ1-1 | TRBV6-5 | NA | CASSYLGSSWAFF
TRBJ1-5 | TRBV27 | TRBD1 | CASSTQGANQPQHF
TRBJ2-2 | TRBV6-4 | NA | CASSELGFRGTGELFF
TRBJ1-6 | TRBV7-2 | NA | CASSLGVQGGDSPLHF
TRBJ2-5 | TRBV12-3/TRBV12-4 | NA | CASSFFVVQETQYF
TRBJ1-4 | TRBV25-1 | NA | CASSEWPGGDEKLFF
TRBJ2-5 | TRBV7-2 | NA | CASSLGGGRMGETQYF
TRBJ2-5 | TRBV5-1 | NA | CASNPSEGVETQYF
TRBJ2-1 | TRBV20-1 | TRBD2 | CSAVRTSGSHEQFF
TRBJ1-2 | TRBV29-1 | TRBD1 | CSVGQGANYGYTF
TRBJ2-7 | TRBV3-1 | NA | CASSHGTLLSEQYF
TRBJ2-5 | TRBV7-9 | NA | CASSLLAGQQETQYF
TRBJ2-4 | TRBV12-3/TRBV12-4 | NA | CASSMEAANIQYF
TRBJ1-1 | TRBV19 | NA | CASSIGRSNTEAFF
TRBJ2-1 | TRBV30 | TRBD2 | CAGYDGLAAYNEQFF
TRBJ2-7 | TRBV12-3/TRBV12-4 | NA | CASSFSPLGRGNYEQYF
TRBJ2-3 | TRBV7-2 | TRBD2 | CASSYILAGGPTDTQYF
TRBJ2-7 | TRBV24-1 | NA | CATSDFPTSYEQYF
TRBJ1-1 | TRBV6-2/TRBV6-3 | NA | CASSLRIELDTGLEAFF
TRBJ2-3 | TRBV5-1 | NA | CASSLVSRGTVGDTQYF
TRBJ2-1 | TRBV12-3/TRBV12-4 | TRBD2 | CAILLADYNEQFF
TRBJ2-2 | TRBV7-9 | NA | CASSLPTGSFDTGELFF
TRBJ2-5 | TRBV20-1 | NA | CSAKPGWGAQETQYF
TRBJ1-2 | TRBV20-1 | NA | CSARDGYTF